This T cell receptor beta chain appears in the sequencing data of a study of blood T cell repertoires in COVID-19. Study overall: Donors in the United States, Italy and Spain gave samples during acute or convalescent COVID-19.

Per the study methods: For nucleated cells, counts were estimated from reference gene primer amplification. The data were produced by immunoSEQ multiplex PCR, yet TCRdb's version contains in-frame clones alone and is incomplete. V and J calls and clone size are as listed in that table; D and trimming were resolved from the DNA. The sample gives 270,000 or so clones, roughly 84% of which show up once; less than 4% is in the top ten. CDR1 is SNHLY, CDR2 FYNNEI, per germline. V was clipped by 6 bases and J by 8 bases; unmatched bases: 9. The CDR3 has 14 amino acids. The clonotype comes from a young woman with acute or convalescent COVID-19. Material: peripheral blood. V gene TRBV2 combines with J gene TRBJ1-4; 7 bases line up with TRBD1. The CDR3 reads CASRGDSLGEKLFF. The CDR3 DNA reads as TGTGCCAGCAGGGGGGACAGCTTAGGGGAAAAACTGTTTTTT.